This T cell receptor (beta chain) was captured in a study of blood T cell repertoires in COVID-19. The wider study: T cells, B-cell-depleted T cells, or PBMCs provided the cDNA or gDNA that served as material.

This table comes from immunoSEQ multiplex PCR, and its TCRdb copy is limited to in-frame clones, with some not included. The sample has roughly 250,000 clones, around 87% seen once. This clonotype was obtained from a man aged 60 to 75 who had recovered from COVID-19. The sequencing input was peripheral blood.

The CDR3 sequence: CASSQDPGLAGDNEQFF. The DNA of the CDR3 is TGTGCCAGCAGCCAAGACCCGGGACTAGCGGGGGACAATGAGCAGTTCTTC. This chain connects TRBV3-1 (or the pseudogene TRBV3-2) to TRBJ2-1; TRBD2 aligns across 14 bases. V lost 0 bases to trimming and J lost 5 bases; unmatched junction nucleotides: 3. This CDR3 spans 17 amino acids. Germline CDR1 is LGHDT and CDR2 is YNNKEL (reference sequence).